Presented here are 5 T cell receptor beta chains from one specimen sequenced in a study of sequential checkpoint blockade in melanoma. Treatment described: randomized to nivolumab then ipilimumab (arm A) or the reverse (arm B). This table comes from immunoSEQ multiplex PCR, and its TCRdb copy is limited to in-frame clones, with some not included. The table lists under 45,000 clones, approximately 85% of them singletons. The sequences come from CD8+ T cells sorted from blood (inferred from file names), collected from a patient given nivolumab and ipilimumab in sequence. Source of these receptors: a human donor with melanoma.

The genes are TRBV6-5 and TRBJ2-1, with 13 bases matching TRBD2. Germline CDR1 is MNHEY and CDR2 is SVGAGI. CDR3 length: 14 residues. V shed 5 bases, J shed 8 bases, and the junction held 3 bases outside the gene matches. The CDR3 region is CASSRGLAGYEQFF. In DNA, the CDR3 is TGTGCCAGCAGTAGGGGACTAGCGGGATATGAGCAGTTCTTC.

The chain links TRBV28 to TRBJ2-7; tentative D call: TRBD2 (5 bases). V lost 11 bases and J 0 bases, leaving 14 bases between the germline ends. CDR1 and CDR2 from the germline V gene are MDHEN and SYDVKM. The CDR3 sequence is 13 residues long. CDR3 sequence (DNA): TGTGCCTCAAGAAGGGAGCCCTCCTACGAGCAGTACTTC. Encoded protein: CASRREPSYEQYF.

This sequence joins TRBV27 and TRBJ2-5; 7 nucleotides line up with TRBD1. The DNA end favors TRBJ2-7, so the J call may be wrong. The CDR3 runs to 15 residues. Germline V gene data show CDR1 as MNHEY and CDR2 as SMNVEV (reference sequence). CDR3 sequence reads: CASSPWTGTSYEQYF. CDR3 coding DNA: TGTGCCAGCAGTCCCTGGACAGGTACCTCCTACGAGCAGTACTTC.

The chain recombines TRBV5-6 with TRBJ2-7; D is perhaps TRBD1 (6 bases). V was trimmed by 4 bases and J by 5 bases, leaving 13 bases between them. Per germline, CDR1 SGHDT and CDR2 YYEEEE. This CDR3 is 13 amino acids long. CDR3 nucleotides: TGTGCCAGCAGCCAGGGAACAGGGCACGAGCAGTACTTC. It is translated as CASSQGTGHEQYF.

This clone was counted only a few times. The chain carries TRBV19 and TRBJ2-7; TRBD1 agrees at 9 bases. Trimming removed 5 bases from V and 3 bases from J; junction bases left unmatched: 5. This CDR3 has 14 amino acids. Germline V lookup: CDR1 LNHDA, CDR2 SQIVND (reference sequence). Here the CDR3 DNA reads TGTGCCAGTAGTGCCCGACAGGGGGACTACGAGCAGTACTTC. Amino acid sequence: CASSARQGDYEQYF.